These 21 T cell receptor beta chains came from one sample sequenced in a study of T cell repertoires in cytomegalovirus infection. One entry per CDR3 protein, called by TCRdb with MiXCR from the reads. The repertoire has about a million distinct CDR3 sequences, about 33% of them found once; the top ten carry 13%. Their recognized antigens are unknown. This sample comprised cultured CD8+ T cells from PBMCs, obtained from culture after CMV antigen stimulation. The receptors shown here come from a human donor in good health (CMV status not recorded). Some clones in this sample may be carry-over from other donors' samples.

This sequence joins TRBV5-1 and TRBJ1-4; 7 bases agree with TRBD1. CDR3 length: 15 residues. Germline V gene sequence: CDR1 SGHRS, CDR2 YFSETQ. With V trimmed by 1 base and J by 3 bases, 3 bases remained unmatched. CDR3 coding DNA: TGCGCCAGCAGCTTGTGGACAGGCGCTAATGAAAAACTGTTTTTT. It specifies CASSLWTGANEKLFF.

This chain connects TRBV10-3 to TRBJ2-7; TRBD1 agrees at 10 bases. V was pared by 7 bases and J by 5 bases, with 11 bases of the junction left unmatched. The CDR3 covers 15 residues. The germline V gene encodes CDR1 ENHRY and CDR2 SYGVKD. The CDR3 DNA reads TGTGCCATCACCGAGACGGGACAGGGGATCGACGAGCAGTACTTC. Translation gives CAITETGQGIDEQYF.

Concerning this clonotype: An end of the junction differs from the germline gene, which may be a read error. The chain's CDR3 is CANSPQGQGNSPLHF. The CDR3 DNA is TGTGCCAACAGTCCCCAAGGACAGGGTAATTCACCCCTCCACTTT. The V and J genes are TRBV28 and TRBJ1-6; 8 bases map to TRBD1. This CDR3 spans 15 amino acids. Germline V lookup: CDR1 MDHEN, CDR2 SYDVKM.

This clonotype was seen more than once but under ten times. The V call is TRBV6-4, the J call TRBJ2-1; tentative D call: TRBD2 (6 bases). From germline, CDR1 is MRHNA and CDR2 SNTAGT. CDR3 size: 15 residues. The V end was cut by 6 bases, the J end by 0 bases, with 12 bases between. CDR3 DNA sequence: TGTGCCAGCAGCATCAAGGAGGGCTCCTACAATGAGCAGTTCTTC. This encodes CASSIKEGSYNEQFF.

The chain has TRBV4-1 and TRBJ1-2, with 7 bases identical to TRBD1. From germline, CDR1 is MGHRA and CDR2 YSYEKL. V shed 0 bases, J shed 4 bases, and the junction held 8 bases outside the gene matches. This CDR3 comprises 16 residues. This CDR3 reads CASSQDITGATYGYTF. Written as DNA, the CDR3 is TGCGCCAGCAGCCAAGATATTACAGGGGCGACCTATGGCTACACCTTC.

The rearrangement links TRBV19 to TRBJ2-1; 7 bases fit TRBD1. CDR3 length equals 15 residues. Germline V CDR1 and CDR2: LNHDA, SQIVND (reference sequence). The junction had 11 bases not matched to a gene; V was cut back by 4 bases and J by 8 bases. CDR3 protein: CASSTHRDRYDEQFF. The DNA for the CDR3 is TGTGCCAGTAGTACACACCGGGACAGATACGATGAGCAGTTCTTC.

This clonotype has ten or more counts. DNA of the CDR3: TGTGCCAGCACCCTAGACAGGGGTAGTAATTCACCCCTCCACTTT. The encoded protein is CASTLDRGSNSPLHF. The V call is TRBV7-2, the J call TRBJ1-6; 8 bases align to TRBD1. The junction had 8 bases not matched to a gene; V was cut back by 7 bases and J by 6 bases. Germline lookup yields CDR1 SGHTA and CDR2 FQGNSA. This CDR3 region has 15 residues.

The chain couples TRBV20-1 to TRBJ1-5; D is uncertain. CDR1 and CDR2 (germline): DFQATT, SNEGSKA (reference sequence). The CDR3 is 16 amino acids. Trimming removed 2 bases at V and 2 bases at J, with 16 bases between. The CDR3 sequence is CSARIRLGRGNQPQHF. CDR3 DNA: TGCAGTGCTAGAATCCGGTTGGGTCGCGGCAATCAGCCCCAGCATTTT.

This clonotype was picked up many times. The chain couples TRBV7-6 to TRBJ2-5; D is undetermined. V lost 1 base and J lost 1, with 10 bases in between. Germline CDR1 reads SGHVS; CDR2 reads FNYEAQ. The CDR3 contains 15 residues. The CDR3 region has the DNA TGTGCCAGCAGCTTAGAAGTGGTCTCCCAAGAGACCCAGTACTTC. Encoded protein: CASSLEVVSQETQYF.

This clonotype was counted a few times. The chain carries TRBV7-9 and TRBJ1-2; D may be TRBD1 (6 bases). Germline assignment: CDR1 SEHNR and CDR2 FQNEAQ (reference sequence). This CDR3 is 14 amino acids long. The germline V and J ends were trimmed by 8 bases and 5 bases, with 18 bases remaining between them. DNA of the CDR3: TGTGCCAGCCGAGGGGGAGATTCTTATTATGGCTACACCTTC. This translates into CASRGGDSYYGYTF.

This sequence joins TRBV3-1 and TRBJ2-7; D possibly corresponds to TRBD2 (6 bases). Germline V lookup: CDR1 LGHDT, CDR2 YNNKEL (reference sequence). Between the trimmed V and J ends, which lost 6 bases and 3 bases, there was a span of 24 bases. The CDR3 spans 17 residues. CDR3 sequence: CASRVEVPGEGDYEQYF. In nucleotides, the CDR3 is TGTGCCAGCAGAGTGGAGGTCCCGGGAGAAGGAGACTACGAGCAGTACTTC.

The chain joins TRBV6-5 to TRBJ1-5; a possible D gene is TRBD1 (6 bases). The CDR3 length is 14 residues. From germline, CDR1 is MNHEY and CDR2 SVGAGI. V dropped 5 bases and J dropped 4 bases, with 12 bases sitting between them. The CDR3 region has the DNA TGTGCCAGCAGTCCCCAGCAGGGGAATCAGCCCCAGCATTTT. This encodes CASSPQQGNQPQHF.

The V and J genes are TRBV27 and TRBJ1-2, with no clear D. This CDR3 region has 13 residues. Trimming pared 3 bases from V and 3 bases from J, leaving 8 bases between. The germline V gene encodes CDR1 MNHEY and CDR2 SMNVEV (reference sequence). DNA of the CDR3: TGTGCCAGCAGTTTTAACACCTACTATGGCTACACCTTC. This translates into CASSFNTYYGYTF.

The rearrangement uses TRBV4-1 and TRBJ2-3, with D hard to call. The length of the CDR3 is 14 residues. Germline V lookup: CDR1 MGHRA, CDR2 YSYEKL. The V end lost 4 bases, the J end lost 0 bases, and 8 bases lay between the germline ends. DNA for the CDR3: TGCGCCAGCAGCCCCTACTCAAGCACAGATACGCAGTATTTT. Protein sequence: CASSPYSSTDTQYF.

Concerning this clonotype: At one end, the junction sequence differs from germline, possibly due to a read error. The CDR3 DNA is TGTACCATCAGTGAGTCAGGGGCGCAGGAGAGCTACACCTTC. As protein: CTISESGAQESYTF. The chain carries TRBV10-3 and TRBJ1-2, with D tentatively TRBD1 (6 bases). The CDR3 consists of 14 residues. The V gene's germline CDR1 is ENHRY and CDR2 SYGVKD.

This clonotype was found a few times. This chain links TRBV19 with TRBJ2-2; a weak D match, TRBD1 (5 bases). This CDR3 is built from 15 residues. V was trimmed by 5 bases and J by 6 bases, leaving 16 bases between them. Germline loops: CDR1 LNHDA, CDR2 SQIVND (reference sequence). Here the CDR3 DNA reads TGTGCCAGTAGTCCCTTCTCGGCAGGGCCCGGGGAGCTGTTTTTT. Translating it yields CASSPFSAGPGELFF.

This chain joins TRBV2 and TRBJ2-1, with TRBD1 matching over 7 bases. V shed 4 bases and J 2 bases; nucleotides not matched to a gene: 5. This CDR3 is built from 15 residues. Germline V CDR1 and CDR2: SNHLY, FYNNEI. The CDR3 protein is CASSGRGTAYNEQFF. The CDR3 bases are TGTGCCAGCAGTGGGAGAGGGACAGCCTACAATGAGCAGTTCTTC.

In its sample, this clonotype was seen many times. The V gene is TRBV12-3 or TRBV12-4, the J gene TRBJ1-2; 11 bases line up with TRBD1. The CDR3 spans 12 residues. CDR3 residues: CASGTGGYGYTF. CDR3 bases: TGTGCTAGTGGGACAGGGGGATATGGCTACACCTTC.

This chain's CDR3 is CASSPHNRNTEAFF. For the CDR3, the DNA is TGTGCCAGCAGCCCACACAACAGGAACACTGAAGCTTTCTTT. The chain combines TRBV5-5 with TRBJ1-1, with unresolved D. The CDR3 is made up of 14 amino acids. With 4 bases removed from V and 1 base from J, the gap between germline ends came to 11 bases. Germline CDR1 and CDR2: SGHKS and YYEKEE (reference sequence).

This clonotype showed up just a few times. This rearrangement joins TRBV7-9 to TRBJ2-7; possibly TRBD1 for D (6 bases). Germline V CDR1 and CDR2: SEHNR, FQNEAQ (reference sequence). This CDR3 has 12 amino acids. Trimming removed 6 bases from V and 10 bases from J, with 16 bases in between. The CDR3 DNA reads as TGTGCCAGCAGTTCCGGGACAACTCATCAGTACTTC. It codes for CASSSGTTHQYF. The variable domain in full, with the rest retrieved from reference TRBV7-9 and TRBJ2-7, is DTGVSQNPRHKITKRGQNVTFRCDPISEHNRLYWYRQTLGQGPEFLTYFQNEAQLEKSRLLSDRFSAERPKGSFSTLEIQRTEQGDSAMYLCASSSGTTHQYFGPGTRLTVT.

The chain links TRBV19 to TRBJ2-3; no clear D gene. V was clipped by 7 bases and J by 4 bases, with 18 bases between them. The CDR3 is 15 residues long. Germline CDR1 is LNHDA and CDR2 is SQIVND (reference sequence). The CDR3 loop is CASKVVSSSPDTQYF. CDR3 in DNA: TGTGCCAGTAAGGTAGTCTCATCCTCCCCAGATACGCAGTATTTT.